This T cell receptor beta chain was obtained from a study of T cell responses to AZD1222 COVID-19 vaccine. The count of this clone is one. Per the germline V gene, CDR1 is SEHNR and CDR2 is FQNEAQ (reference sequence). The ends were cut back, 4 bases at V and 1 base at J, with 13 bases in the middle. This CDR3 region has 16 residues. Measured with immunoSEQ multiplex PCR; TCRdb has only the in-frame clones, and not every one. Seen here are 99,000 or so clones, 88% observed once, and the top ten hold 2.5% to 3%. The receptor was derived from an adult in good health. The specimen comprised peripheral blood, sampled on day 0 of AZD1222 vaccination. The V and J genes are TRBV7-9 and TRBJ2-2, with D perhaps assigned TRBD1 or TRBD2 (5 bases each). CDR3: CASSYSGTENTGELFF. CDR3 in DNA: TGTGCCAGCAGCTACTCCGGGACGGAGAACACCGGGGAGCTGTTTTTT.